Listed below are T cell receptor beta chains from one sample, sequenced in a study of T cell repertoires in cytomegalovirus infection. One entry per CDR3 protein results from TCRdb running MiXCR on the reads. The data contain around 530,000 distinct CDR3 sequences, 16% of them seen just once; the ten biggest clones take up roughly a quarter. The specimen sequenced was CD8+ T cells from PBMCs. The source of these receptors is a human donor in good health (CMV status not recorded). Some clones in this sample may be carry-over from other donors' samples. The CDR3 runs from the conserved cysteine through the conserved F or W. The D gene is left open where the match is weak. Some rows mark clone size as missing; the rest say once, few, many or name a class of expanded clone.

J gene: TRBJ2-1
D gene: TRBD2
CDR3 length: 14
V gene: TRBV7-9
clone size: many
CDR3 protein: CASSRRGRPDEQFF

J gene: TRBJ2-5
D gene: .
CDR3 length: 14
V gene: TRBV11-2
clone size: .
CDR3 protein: CASSLAPDQETQYF

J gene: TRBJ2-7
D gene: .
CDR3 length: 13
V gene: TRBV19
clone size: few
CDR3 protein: CASSFSGHYEQYF

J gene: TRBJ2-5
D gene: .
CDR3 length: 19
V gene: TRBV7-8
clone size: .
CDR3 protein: CASSSRKRNRIGSGETKYF

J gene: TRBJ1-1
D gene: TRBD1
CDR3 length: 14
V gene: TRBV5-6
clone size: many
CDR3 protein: CASSFGTGSTEAFF

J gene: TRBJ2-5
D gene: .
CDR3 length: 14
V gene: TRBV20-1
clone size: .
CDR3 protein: CSASTQGQTGTQYF

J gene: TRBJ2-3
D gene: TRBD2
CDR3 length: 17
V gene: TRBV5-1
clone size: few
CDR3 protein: CASSLRTSGLSTDTQYF

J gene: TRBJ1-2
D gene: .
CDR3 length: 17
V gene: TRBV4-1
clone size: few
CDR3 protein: CASSQDLGGRSNYGYTF

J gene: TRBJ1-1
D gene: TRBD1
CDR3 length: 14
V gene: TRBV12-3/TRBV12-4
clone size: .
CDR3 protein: CASRRDRGYTEAFF

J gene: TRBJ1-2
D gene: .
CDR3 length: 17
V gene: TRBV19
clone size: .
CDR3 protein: CASSIDREGYSNYGYTF

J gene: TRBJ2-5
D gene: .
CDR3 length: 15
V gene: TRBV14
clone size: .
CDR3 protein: CASSQFTGPQETQYF

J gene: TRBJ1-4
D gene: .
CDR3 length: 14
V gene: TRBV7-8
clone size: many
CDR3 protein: CASTLDGTNEKLFF

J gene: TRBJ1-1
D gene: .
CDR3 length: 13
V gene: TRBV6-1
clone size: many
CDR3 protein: CASSEIVNTEAFF

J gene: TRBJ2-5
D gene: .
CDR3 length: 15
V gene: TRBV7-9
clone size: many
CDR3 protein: CASSFRQGYQETQYF

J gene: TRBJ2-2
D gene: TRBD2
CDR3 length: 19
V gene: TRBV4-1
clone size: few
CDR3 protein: CASSQPGTSAYYLHGELFF

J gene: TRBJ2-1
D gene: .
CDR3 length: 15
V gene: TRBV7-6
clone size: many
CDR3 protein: CASSPLYSVYNEQFF

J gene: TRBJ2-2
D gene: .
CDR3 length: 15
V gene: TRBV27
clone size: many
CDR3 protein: CASGSGGLGTGELFF

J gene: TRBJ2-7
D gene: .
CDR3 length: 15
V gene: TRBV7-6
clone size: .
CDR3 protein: CASSLSSRATYEQYF

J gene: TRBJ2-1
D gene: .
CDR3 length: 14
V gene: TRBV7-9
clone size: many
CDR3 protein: CASILAFTNNEQFF

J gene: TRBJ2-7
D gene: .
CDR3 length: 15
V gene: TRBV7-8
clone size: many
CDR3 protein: CASSLAPSGSYEQYF

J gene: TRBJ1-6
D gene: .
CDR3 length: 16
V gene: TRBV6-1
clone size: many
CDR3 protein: CASSFDRSSYNSPLHF